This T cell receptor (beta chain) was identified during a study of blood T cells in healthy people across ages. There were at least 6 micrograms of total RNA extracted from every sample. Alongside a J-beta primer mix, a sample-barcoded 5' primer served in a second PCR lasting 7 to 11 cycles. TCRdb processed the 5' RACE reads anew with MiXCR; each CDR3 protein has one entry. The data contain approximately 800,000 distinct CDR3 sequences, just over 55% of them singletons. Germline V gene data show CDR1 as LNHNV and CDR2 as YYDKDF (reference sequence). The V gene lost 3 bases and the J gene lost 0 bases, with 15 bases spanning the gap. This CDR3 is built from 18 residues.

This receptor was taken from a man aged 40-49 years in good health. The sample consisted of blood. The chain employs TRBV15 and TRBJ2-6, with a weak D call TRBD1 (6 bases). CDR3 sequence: CATSSGQKPSSGANVLTF. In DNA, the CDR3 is TGTGCCACCAGCAGCGGACAGAAACCCAGCTCTGGGGCCAACGTCCTGACTTTC. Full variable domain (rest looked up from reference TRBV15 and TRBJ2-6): DAMVIQNPRYQVTQFGKPVTLSCSQTLNHNVMYWYQQKSSQAPKLLFHYYDKDFNNEADTPDNFQSRRPNTSFCFLDIRSPGLGDTAMYLCATSSGQKPSSGANVLTFGAGSRLTVL.